The rows below give T cell receptor beta chains drawn from one sample of a study of T-cell reconstitution after alpha-beta-depleted transplantation in children. TCRdb re-derived calls from the PCR reads in MiXCR, one entry per CDR3 protein. The repertoire holds approximately 980,000 distinct CDR3 sequences, with about 26% as singletons. The material sequenced was PBMCs, mostly from graft donor cells, taken 360 days after TCRalphabeta/CD19-depleted stem cell transplant. Receptors were obtained from a boy younger than two who had a stem cell transplant for SCID, so the T cells may come from the graft donor. Both conserved end residues are part of each CDR3. The D gene is left open where the match is weak. Clone sizes are given selectively: once, few, many, or a class where the clone is expanded.

CDR3: CASSHPLRGQGAYNEQFF; DNA: TGTGCCAGCAGCCACCCCCTTAGGGGTCAGGGGGCCTACAATGAGCAGTTCTTC; V: TRBV9; D: TRBD1; J: TRBJ2-1; size: few
CDR3: CASSPDVQGARGNPFF; DNA: TGCGCCAGCAGCCCGGACGTACAGGGGGCGCGGGGGAATCCGTTCTTC; V: TRBV5-1; D: TRBD1; J: TRBJ2-1; size: .
CDR3: CSAKRTTYEQYF; DNA: TGCAGTGCTAAAAGGACCACCTACGAGCAGTACTTC; V: TRBV20-1; D: .; J: TRBJ2-7; size: .
CDR3: CASSHFFGTGGTGELFF; DNA: TGTGCCAGCAGTCATTTTTTCGGGACAGGGGGAACCGGGGAGCTGTTTTTT; V: TRBV12-3/TRBV12-4; D: TRBD1; J: TRBJ2-2; size: few
CDR3: CSASGTGFEAFF; DNA: TGCAGTGCTTCCGGGACGGGCTTTGAAGCTTTCTTT; V: TRBV20-1; D: .; J: TRBJ1-1; size: .
CDR3: CASSLYQGRATGELFF; DNA: TGTGCCAGCAGCTTATATCAGGGGCGCGCCACCGGGGAGCTGTTTTTT; V: TRBV7-2; D: .; J: TRBJ2-2; size: .
CDR3: CASSSPGPYEQYF; DNA: TGTGCCAGCAGTTCCCCGGGACCATACGAGCAGTACTTC; V: TRBV28; D: .; J: TRBJ2-7; size: .
CDR3: CASSVDTYGYTF; DNA: TGCGCCAGCAGCGTGGACACCTATGGCTACACCTTC; V: TRBV5-1; D: .; J: TRBJ1-2; size: many
CDR3: CASSQDALWREKLFF; DNA: TGCGCCAGCAGCCAAGATGCTCTCTGGAGGGAAAAACTGTTTTTT; V: TRBV4-1; D: .; J: TRBJ1-4; size: few
CDR3: CSARTRGNEQFF; DNA: TGCAGTGCGAGGACTAGAGGCAATGAGCAGTTCTTC; V: TRBV20-1; D: TRBD2; J: TRBJ2-1; size: .
CDR3: CASTTQRGATDTQYF; DNA: TGTGCCAGCACCACCCAGCGGGGAGCCACAGATACGCAGTATTTT; V: TRBV12-3/TRBV12-4; D: TRBD2; J: TRBJ2-3; size: .
CDR3: CASSSREGNQPQHF; DNA: TGTGCCAGCAGTTCCCGGGAGGGCAATCAGCCCCAGCATTTT; V: TRBV6-5; D: .; J: TRBJ1-5; size: few
CDR3: CAISVRQGKEVDGYTF; DNA: TGTGCCATCAGTGTTCGACAGGGGAAGGAGGTGGATGGCTACACCTTC; V: TRBV10-3; D: TRBD1; J: TRBJ1-2; size: few
CDR3: CATKAGGPTHTQYF; DNA: TGTGCCACCAAAGCGGGGGGCCCCACACATACGCAGTATTTT; V: TRBV15; D: TRBD2; J: TRBJ2-3; size: .
CDR3: CSAILRGTGELFF; DNA: TGCAGTGCTATTCTTAGGGGCACCGGGGAGCTGTTTTTT; V: TRBV20-1; D: .; J: TRBJ2-2; size: few
CDR3: CAISESNTGELFF; DNA: TGTGCCATCAGTGAGTCGAACACCGGGGAGCTGTTTTTT; V: TRBV10-3; D: .; J: TRBJ2-2; size: few
CDR3: CASSYAPNTEAFF; DNA: TGTGCCAGCAGTTATGCGCCGAACACTGAAGCTTTCTTT; V: TRBV6-5; D: .; J: TRBJ1-1; size: .
CDR3: CSVTGTRATDGELFF; DNA: TGCAGCGTGACCGGGACTAGGGCCACTGACGGGGAGCTGTTTTTT; V: TRBV29-1; D: TRBD2; J: TRBJ2-2; size: .
CDR3: CASSPQGTETQYF; DNA: TGCGCCAGCAGCCCGCAGGGGACAGAGACCCAGTACTTC; V: TRBV5-1; D: .; J: TRBJ2-5; size: .
CDR3: CASSSRGAQYF; DNA: TGTGCCAGCAGCTCCCGGGGGGCCCAGTACTTC; V: TRBV7-2; D: TRBD2; J: TRBJ2-5; size: .
CDR3: CASSFVTRLGNTIYF; DNA: TGTGCCAGCAGTTTTGTAACCCGTCTGGGAAACACCATATATTTT; V: TRBV12-3/TRBV12-4; D: .; J: TRBJ1-3; size: .